The present TCR beta chain was sequenced within a study of T cell responses to AZD1222 COVID-19 vaccine. Study-wide points: Unmutated regions of variants are reportedly targeted by nearly half of spike-specific TCRs. Among those given AZD1222, only six were seropositive at baseline. Repertoires were sampled only after the peak T cell response.

The germline gives CDR1 SNHLY, CDR2 FYNNEI. The CDR3 covers 14 residues. With 5 bases clipped from V and 6 bases from J, the junction kept 9 bases outside the gene matches. Concerning this clone itself: What it recognizes is unknown.

Only in-frame clones appear in the TCRdb table, and some are missing; sequencing was by immunoSEQ multiplex PCR. The sample consists of about 120,000 clones, 93% of them appearing once. J is TRBJ2-7 and V is TRBV2, with 8 bases identical to TRBD1. Material: peripheral blood, obtained on day 0 of AZD1222 vaccination. This TCR derives from an adult in good health. CDR3 in amino acids: CASSRTGYTREQYF. CDR3 bases: TGTGCCAGCAGTCGGACAGGGTACACTCGCGAGCAGTACTTC.